This T cell receptor (beta chain) comes out of a study of T cells in Graves' hyperthyroidism and ophthalmopathy. General study points: For ophthalmopathy, model prediction preceded onset by a median approximately 6 months. A 13 V-J signature model discriminated ophthalmopathy versus stable hyperthyroidism. Most expanded thyroid clonotypes above 0.001 also appeared in blood.

Amplification of TCR beta CDR3 regions used RNA as the template. A set of HTBI primers served as the primers for a first-round RT-PCR of the TCR CDR3. Each CDR3 protein gets one entry after TCRdb re-called the multiplex PCR reads with MiXCR. The table includes around 660,000 distinct CDR3 sequences, about 45% detected once. There are 14 residues in the CDR3. V lost 3 bases and J 0 bases, leaving 8 bases between the germline ends. Germline V gives CDR1 MNHEY, CDR2 SVGAGI. Diagnosis rested on symptoms, serum thyroxine and TRAb, thyroid ultrasound, and orbital computed tomography. This clonotype was found many times. Its antigen is currently unknown.

The receptor comes from an adult man with Graves' disease, either hyperthyroidism or ophthalmopathy (not recorded which). The specimen sequenced was peripheral blood or thyroid tissue (not recorded which). The chain employs TRBV6-5 and TRBJ1-1; D remains ambiguous. CDR3 region: CASSYAGMNTEAFF. In DNA, the CDR3 is TGTGCCAGCAGTTATGCGGGAATGAACACTGAAGCTTTCTTT.